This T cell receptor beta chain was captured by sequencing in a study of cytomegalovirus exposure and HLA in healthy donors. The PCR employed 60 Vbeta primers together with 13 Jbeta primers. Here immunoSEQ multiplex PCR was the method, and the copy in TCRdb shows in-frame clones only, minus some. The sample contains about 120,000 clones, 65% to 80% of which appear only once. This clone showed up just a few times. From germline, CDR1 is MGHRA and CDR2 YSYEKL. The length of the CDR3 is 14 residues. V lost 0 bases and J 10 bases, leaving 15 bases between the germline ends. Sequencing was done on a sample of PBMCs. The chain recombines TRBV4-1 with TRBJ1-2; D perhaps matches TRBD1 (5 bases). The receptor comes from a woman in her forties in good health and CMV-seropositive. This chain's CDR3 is CASSQDRSQGAYTF. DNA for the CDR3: TGCGCCAGCAGCCAAGATCGGTCGCAGGGTGCCTACACCTTC.